Presented here are 8 T cell receptor beta chains from one specimen sequenced in a study of breast tumors, draining lymph nodes, adjacent tissues (dated by TCRdb to 2016 to 2017). Receptors were amplified or captured by multiplex PCR. TCRdb records Illumina HiSeq 2000 as the sequencer. TCRdb trimmed public reads at Q25 via fastp, called clones via MiXCR and kept in-frame beta chains. A single entry per CDR3 protein holds the most common genes and DNA from its merged rows. The sample table records 150,000 to 200,000 distinct CDR3 sequences; 30% to 35% of these occur just once. The biggest ten clones account for around 4% of the sample. Lymph node samples came from the axillary draining lymph nodes of breast cancer patients. The specimen sequenced was axillary lymph node tissue. The receptors originated from a female donor with breast cancer. Some clones in this sample may be carry-over from other donors' samples.

The gene calls are TRBV7-9 and TRBJ2-7; D gene ambiguous. The V end lost 5 bases, the J end lost 4 bases, and 15 bases lay between the germline ends. The germline gives CDR1 SEHNR, CDR2 FQNEAQ (reference sequence). The CDR3 contains 14 residues. CDR3 amino acids: CASSASGQPYEQYF. The CDR3 nucleotides read TGTGCCAGCAGCGCCTCCGGGCAACCTTACGAGCAGTACTTC.

This clonotype was recorded many times. V gene TRBV5-8 combines with J gene TRBJ2-5; weak D call: TRBD1 (6 bases). The V end lost 6 bases, the J end lost 5 bases, and 11 bases lay between the germline ends. Germline CDR1 reads SGHTS; CDR2 reads YDEGEE. This CDR3 is built from 12 residues. The CDR3 nucleotides read TGTGCCAGCAACAGGGTAGTGGAGACCCAGTACTTC. This sequence encodes CASNRVVETQYF.

The V call is TRBV18, the J call TRBJ2-1, with 11 bases fitting TRBD1. The V gene's germline CDR1 is KGHSH and CDR2 LQKENI. This CDR3 is 15 amino acids long. V shed 6 bases, J shed 7 bases, and the junction held 8 bases outside the gene matches. The CDR3, as DNA: TGTGCCAGCTCCCTACGGACAGGGGGCTCAAATGAGCAGTTCTTC. As protein: CASSLRTGGSNEQFF.

Notes on this clonotype: A much larger clone sits a single nucleotide away, making a read error possible. The V gene is TRBV6-5, the J gene TRBJ1-3; TRBD1 matches at 9 bases. The CDR3 length is 16 residues. Germline CDR1 and CDR2: MNHEY and SVGAGI. The ends lost 5 bases at V and 0 bases at J; junction bases unmatched: 5. Written as DNA, the CDR3 is TGTGCCAGCAGTCTCGGACAGGGGAGCTCTGGAAACACCATATATTTT. It specifies CASSLGQGSSGNTIYF.

Concerning this clonotype itself: Just one base apart from a much larger clone, this may be a read error. The chain uses TRBV7-8 and TRBJ1-2, with D perhaps matching TRBD1 (5 bases). V dropped 5 bases and J dropped 7 bases, with 14 bases sitting between them. CDR1 is SGHVS and CDR2 is FQNEAQ in the germline V gene. This CDR3 region has 13 residues. In DNA, the CDR3 is TGTGCCAGCAGCGGCCGGGACGGCTGTGGCTACACCTTC. Translated, it gives CASSGRDGCGYTF.

The chain couples TRBV7-2 to TRBJ2-3; TRBD1 aligns across 9 bases. The germline V gene encodes CDR1 SGHTA and CDR2 FQGNSA. Trimming at V came to 6 bases and at J to 1 base, leaving 5 bases not matched to a gene. The CDR3 runs to 15 residues. The CDR3 here is CASSFRDRGTDTQYF. CDR3 nucleotides: TGTGCCAGCAGTTTCAGGGACAGGGGCACAGATACGCAGTATTTT.

The table lists this clonotype with many counts. The chain employs TRBV30 and TRBJ2-1, with D unclear. Per the germline V gene, CDR1 is GTSNPN and CDR2 is SVGIG (reference sequence). V dropped 5 bases and J dropped 0 bases, with 11 bases sitting between them. The CDR3 contains 14 residues. CDR3 DNA sequence: TGTGCCTGGGTACCGACACCCTCCTACAATGAGCAGTTCTTC. Its translation is CAWVPTPSYNEQFF.

The chain joins TRBV3-1 to TRBJ1-5; 7 bases are a match to TRBD1. This CDR3 comprises 17 residues. Per the germline V gene, CDR1 is LGHDT and CDR2 is YNNKEL (reference sequence). J was trimmed by 5 bases and V by 4 bases; bases with no gene match: 14. The CDR3 spells CASSPYRGLAADQPQHF. The CDR3 DNA is TGTGCCAGCAGCCCATACAGGGGTTTAGCGGCGGATCAGCCCCAGCATTTT.